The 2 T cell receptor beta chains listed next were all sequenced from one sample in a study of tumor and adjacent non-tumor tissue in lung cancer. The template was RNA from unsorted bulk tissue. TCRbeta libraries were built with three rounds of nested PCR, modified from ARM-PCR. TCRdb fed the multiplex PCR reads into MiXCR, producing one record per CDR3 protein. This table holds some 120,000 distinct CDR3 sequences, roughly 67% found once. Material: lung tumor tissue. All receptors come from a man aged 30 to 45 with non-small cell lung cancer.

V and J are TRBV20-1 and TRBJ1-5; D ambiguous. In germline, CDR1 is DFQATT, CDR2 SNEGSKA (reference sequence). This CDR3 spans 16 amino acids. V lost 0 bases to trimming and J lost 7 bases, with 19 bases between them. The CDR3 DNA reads TGCAGTGCTAGAGAATTCGCGGGGTTTTATACCCAGCCCCAGCATTTT. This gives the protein CSAREFAGFYTQPQHF.

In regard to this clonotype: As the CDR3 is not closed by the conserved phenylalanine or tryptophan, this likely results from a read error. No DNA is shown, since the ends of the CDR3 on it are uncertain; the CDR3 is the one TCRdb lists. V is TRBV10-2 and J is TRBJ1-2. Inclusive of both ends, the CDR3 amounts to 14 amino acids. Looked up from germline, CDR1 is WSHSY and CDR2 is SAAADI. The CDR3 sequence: CVSSDDVLDYGYAY.